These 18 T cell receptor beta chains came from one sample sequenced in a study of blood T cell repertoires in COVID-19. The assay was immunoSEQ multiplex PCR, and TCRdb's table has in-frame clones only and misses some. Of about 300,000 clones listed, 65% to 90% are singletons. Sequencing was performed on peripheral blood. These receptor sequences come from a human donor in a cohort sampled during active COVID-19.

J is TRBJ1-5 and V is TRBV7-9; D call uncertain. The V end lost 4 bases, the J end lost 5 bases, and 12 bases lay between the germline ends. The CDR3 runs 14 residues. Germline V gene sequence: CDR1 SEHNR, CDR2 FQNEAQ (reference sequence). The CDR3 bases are TGTGCCAGCAGCTCGCAGATCGAGGATCAGCCCCAGCATTTT. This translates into CASSSQIEDQPQHF.

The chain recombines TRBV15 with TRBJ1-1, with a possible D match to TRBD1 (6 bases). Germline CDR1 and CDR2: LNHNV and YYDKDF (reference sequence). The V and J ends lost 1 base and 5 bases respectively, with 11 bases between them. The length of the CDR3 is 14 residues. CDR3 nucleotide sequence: TGTGCCACCAGCAGAGCGGGACAAGGAACTGAAGCTTTCTTT. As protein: CATSRAGQGTEAFF. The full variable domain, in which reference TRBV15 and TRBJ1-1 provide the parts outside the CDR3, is DAMVIQNPRYQVTQFGKPVTLSCSQTLNHNVMYWYQQKSSQAPKLLFHYYDKDFNNEADTPDNFQSRRPNTSFCFLDIRSPGLGDTAMYLCATSRAGQGTEAFFGQGTRLTVV.

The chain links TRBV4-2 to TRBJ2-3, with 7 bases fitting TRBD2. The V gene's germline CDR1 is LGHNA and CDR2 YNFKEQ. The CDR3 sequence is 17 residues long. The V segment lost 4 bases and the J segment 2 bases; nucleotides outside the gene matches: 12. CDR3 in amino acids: CASSLSLKRGTTDTQYF. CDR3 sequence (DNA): TGTGCCAGCAGCCTATCTTTGAAGCGGGGAACCACAGATACGCAGTATTTT.

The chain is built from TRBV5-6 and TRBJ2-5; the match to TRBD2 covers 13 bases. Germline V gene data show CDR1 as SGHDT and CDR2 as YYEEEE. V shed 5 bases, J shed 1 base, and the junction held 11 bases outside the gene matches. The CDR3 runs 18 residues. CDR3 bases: TGTGCCAGCAGTTTCCACCCCGGGACTAGCGGGACCCAAGAGACCCAGTACTTC. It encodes CASSFHPGTSGTQETQYF.

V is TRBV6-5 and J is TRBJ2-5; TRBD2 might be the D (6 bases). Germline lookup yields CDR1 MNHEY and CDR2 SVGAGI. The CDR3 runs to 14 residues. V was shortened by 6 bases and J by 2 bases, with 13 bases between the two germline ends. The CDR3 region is CASRKGGAQETQYF. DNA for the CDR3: TGTGCCAGCAGAAAGGGAGGAGCTCAAGAGACCCAGTACTTC.

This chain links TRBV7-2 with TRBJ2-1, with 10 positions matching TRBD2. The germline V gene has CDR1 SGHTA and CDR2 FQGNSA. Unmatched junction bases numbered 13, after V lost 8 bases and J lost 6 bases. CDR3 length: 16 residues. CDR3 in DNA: TGTGCCAGCGGTTTCTCAGCGGGAGGGCCGCTCAATGAGCAGTTCTTC. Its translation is CASGFSAGGPLNEQFF.

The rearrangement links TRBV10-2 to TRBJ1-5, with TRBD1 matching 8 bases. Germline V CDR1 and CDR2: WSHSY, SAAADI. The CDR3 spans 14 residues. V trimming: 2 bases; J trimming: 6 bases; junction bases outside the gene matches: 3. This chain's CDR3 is CASSEGRGRQPQHF. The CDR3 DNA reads TGCGCCAGCAGTGAGGGCAGGGGGCGTCAGCCCCAGCATTTT.

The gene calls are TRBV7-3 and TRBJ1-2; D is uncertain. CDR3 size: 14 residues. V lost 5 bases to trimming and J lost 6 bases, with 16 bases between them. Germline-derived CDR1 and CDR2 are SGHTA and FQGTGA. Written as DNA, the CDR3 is TGTGCCAGCAGCCTCGCGGGCGGGAGCGATGGCTACACCTTC. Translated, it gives CASSLAGGSDGYTF.

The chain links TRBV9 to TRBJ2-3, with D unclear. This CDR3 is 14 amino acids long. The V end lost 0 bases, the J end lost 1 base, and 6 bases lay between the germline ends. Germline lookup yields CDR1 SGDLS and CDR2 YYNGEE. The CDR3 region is CASSVAGRTDTQYF. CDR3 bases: TGTGCCAGCAGCGTAGCTGGGCGCACAGATACGCAGTATTTT.

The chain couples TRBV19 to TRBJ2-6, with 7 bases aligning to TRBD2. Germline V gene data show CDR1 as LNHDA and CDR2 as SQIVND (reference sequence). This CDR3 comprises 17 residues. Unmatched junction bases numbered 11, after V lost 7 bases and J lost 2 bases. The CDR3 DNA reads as TGTGCCAGTAATCCGGGAGGTGGGACCGCTGGGGCCAACGTCCTGACTTTC. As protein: CASNPGGGTAGANVLTF.

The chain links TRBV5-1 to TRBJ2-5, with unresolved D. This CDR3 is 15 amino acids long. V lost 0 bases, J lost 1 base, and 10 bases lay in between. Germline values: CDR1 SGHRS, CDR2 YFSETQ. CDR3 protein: CASSLGQRVQETQYF. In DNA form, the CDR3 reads TGCGCCAGCAGCTTGGGTCAACGGGTCCAAGAGACCCAGTACTTC.

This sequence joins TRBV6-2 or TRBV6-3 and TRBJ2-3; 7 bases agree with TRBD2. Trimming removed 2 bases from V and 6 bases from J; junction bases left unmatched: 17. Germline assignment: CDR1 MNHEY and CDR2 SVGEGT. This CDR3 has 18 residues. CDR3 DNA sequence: TGTGCCAGCAGTTACACCCCCGGGCGCGGGAGAGGGAAGGATACGCAGTATTTT. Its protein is CASSYTPGRGRGKDTQYF.

CDR3 residues: CASSLSGQGNGYTF. CDR3 nucleotides: TGTGCCAGCAGCTTATCGGGACAGGGAAATGGCTACACCTTC. The V gene is TRBV7-2, the J gene TRBJ1-2; 9 bases are shared with TRBD1. The CDR3 is 14 amino acids. CDR1 is SGHTA and CDR2 is FQGNSA in the germline V gene. Germline trimming cut 2 bases from V and 6 bases from J; bases unmatched to any gene: 4. Full variable domain (missing parts from reference TRBV7-2 and TRBJ1-2): GAGVSQSPSNKVTEKGKDVELRCDPISGHTALYWYRQSLGQGLEFLIYFQGNSAPDKSGLPSDRFSAERTGGSVSTLTIQRTQQEDSAVYLCASSLSGQGNGYTFGSGTRLTVV.

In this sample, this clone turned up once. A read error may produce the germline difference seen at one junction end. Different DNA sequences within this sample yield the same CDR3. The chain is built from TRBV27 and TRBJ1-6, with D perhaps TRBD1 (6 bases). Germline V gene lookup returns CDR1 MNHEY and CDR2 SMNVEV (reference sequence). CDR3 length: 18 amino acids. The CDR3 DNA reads TGTGCCAGCAGTACCCGAACCGGGGGGCGAGGGCTTAATTCACCTCTCCACTTT. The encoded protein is CASSTRTGGRGLNSPLHF.

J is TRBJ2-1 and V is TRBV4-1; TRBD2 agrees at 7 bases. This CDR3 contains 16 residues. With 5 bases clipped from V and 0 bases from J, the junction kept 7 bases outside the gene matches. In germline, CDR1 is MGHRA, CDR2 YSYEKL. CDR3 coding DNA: TGCGCCAGCAGCGTGCCTCGCGGGGGCTCCTACAATGAGCAGTTCTTC. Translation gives CASSVPRGGSYNEQFF.

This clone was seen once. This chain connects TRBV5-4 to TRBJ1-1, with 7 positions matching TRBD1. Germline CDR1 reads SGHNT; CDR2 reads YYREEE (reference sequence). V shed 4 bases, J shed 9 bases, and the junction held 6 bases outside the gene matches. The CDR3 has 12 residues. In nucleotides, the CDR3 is TGTGCCAGCAGCGCTTGGACAGGTAAAGCTTTCTTT. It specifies CASSAWTGKAFF.

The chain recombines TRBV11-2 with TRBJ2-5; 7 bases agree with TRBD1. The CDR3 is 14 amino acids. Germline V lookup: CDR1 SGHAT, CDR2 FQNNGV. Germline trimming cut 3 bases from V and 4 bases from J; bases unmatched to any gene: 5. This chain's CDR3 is CASSLGQRGETQYF. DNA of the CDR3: TGTGCCAGCAGCTTGGGACAGAGGGGAGAGACCCAGTACTTC.

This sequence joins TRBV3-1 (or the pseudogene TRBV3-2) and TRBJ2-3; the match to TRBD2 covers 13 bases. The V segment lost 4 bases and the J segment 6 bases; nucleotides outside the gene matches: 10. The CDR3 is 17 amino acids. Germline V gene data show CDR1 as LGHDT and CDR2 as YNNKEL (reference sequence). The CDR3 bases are TGTGCCAGCAGCCTAAGGGGGGTACTAGCGGGAGGGGATACGCAGTATTTT. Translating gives CASSLRGVLAGGDTQYF.